This note documents a single TCR beta chain sequence. This specimen comes from a study of blood T cell repertoires in COVID-19. Study details: COVID-19 samples collected from the United States, Italy and Spain covered acute and convalescent phases. Sample material is recorded as cDNA or gDNA derived from T cells, B-cell-depleted T cells, or PBMCs.

Per the germline V gene, CDR1 is SGHTA and CDR2 is FQGNSA. Trimming took off 2 bases at V and 1 base at J, with 6 bases between the two ends. The CDR3 covers 13 residues. Under the authors' procedure: Reference gene primer amplification yielded estimated nucleated cell counts. Data came from immunoSEQ multiplex PCR; TCRdb stores just in-frame clones and leaves some out. Clone size and V and J calls were adopted from that table, with D and trimming inferred from the DNA. The table has some 110,000 clones, around 80% seen once. What was sequenced was peripheral blood. The gene calls are TRBV7-2 and TRBJ2-7; D unresolved. The TCR sequence derives from a woman over 75 with acute or convalescent COVID-19. DNA for the CDR3: TGTGCCAGCAGCTTACGGCGGTCCTACGAGCAGTACGTC. Protein product: CASSLRRSYEQYV.